A selection of T cell receptor beta chains follows, all from one sample in a study of cytomegalovirus exposure and HLA in healthy donors. The method was immunoSEQ multiplex PCR; TCRdb's version includes in-frame clones alone and lacks a portion of them. Among roughly 140,000 clones listed, nearly 80% were seen once. Material for sequencing was PBMCs. These receptors originate from a young woman in good health and CMV-seronegative. Each CDR3 is given with its conserved first and last residue. Fields, in order: J gene, D gene, clone size, V gene, CDR3 DNA, CDR3 protein. The D gene is left open where the match is weak. Rows give clone size only sometimes, using once, few, many, or a class for an expanded clone.

J gene: TRBJ2-5
D gene: TRBD1
clone size: -
V gene: TRBV5-4
CDR3 DNA: TGTGCCAGCAGCTGGCCGGGACAGGGAGCAGAGACCCAGTACTTC
CDR3 protein: CASSWPGQGAETQYF

J gene: TRBJ1-5
D gene: TRBD1
clone size: -
V gene: TRBV6-1
CDR3 DNA: TGTGCCAGCAGCGCGGGACAGAACTATCAGCCCCAGCATTTT
CDR3 protein: CASSAGQNYQPQHF

J gene: TRBJ2-7
D gene: -
clone size: -
V gene: TRBV5-5
CDR3 DNA: TGTGCCAGCAGCTTGGGACAGAACCCCTACGAGCAGTACTTC
CDR3 protein: CASSLGQNPYEQYF

J gene: TRBJ2-1
D gene: TRBD2
clone size: -
V gene: TRBV7-3
CDR3 DNA: TGTGCCAGCAATAGCGGGGGGGCTATAGGTGAGCAGTTCTTC
CDR3 protein: CASNSGGAIGEQFF

J gene: TRBJ2-5
D gene: TRBD1
clone size: few
V gene: TRBV29-1
CDR3 DNA: TGCAGCGTAGGGACAGGGGGTGAGACCCAGTACTTC
CDR3 protein: CSVGTGGETQYF

J gene: TRBJ2-2
D gene: TRBD2
clone size: -
V gene: TRBV9
CDR3 DNA: TGTGCCAGCAGCGTAGGTGATAGCGGGGGTGCGAACACCGGGGAGCTGTTTTTT
CDR3 protein: CASSVGDSGGANTGELFF

J gene: TRBJ2-6
D gene: TRBD1
clone size: few
V gene: TRBV18
CDR3 DNA: TGTGCCAGCTCACCACCTGGACAGGGTTTTTCGATGGGCTCTGGGGCCAACGTCCTGACTTTC
CDR3 protein: CASSPPGQGFSMGSGANVLTF

J gene: TRBJ1-1
D gene: -
clone size: once
V gene: TRBV27
CDR3 DNA: TGTGCCAGCAGCCCGACGGTAAGCGGGACTGAAGCTTTCTTT
CDR3 protein: CASSPTVSGTEAFF

J gene: TRBJ2-1
D gene: -
clone size: -
V gene: TRBV4-2
CDR3 DNA: TGTGCCAGCAGCCAGGGCTTTGGGGGGGGGCAAAGCAATGAGCAGTTCTTC
CDR3 protein: CASSQGFGGGQSNEQFF

J gene: TRBJ1-2
D gene: -
clone size: -
V gene: TRBV14
CDR3 DNA: TGTGCCAGCAGCCAAGCCAGAGGCTATGGCTACACCTTC
CDR3 protein: CASSQARGYGYTF

J gene: TRBJ1-1
D gene: TRBD1
clone size: -
V gene: TRBV30
CDR3 DNA: TGTGCCTGGACCAATGGACAGGCGAAAGCTTTCTTT
CDR3 protein: CAWTNGQAKAFF

J gene: TRBJ1-1
D gene: -
clone size: -
V gene: TRBV4-1
CDR3 DNA: TGCGCCAGCAGCCAATGGGAGGGGCGGAGGACTGAAGCTTTCTTT
CDR3 protein: CASSQWEGRRTEAFF

J gene: TRBJ2-7
D gene: -
clone size: -
V gene: TRBV19
CDR3 DNA: TGTGCCAGTAGTATCGGGGATAACGAGCAGTACTTC
CDR3 protein: CASSIGDNEQYF

J gene: TRBJ1-6
D gene: -
clone size: -
V gene: TRBV9
CDR3 DNA: TGTGCCAGCAGCGTAGTGGACTCCTCCTATAATTCACCCCTCCACTTT
CDR3 protein: CASSVVDSSYNSPLHF

J gene: TRBJ2-5
D gene: -
clone size: -
V gene: TRBV7-8
CDR3 DNA: TGTGCCAGCAGCTTTCCTAGCGATTGGGAGACCCAGTACTTC
CDR3 protein: CASSFPSDWETQYF

J gene: TRBJ1-1
D gene: -
clone size: -
V gene: TRBV5-1
CDR3 DNA: TGCGCCAGCAATAGGGACTCGAACACTGAAGCTTTCTTT
CDR3 protein: CASNRDSNTEAFF

J gene: TRBJ2-7
D gene: -
clone size: -
V gene: TRBV27
CDR3 DNA: TGTGCCAGCAGTTTAAAATCCTTGTCCGAGCAGTACTTC
CDR3 protein: CASSLKSLSEQYF

J gene: TRBJ1-2
D gene: -
clone size: once
V gene: TRBV9
CDR3 DNA: TGTGCCAGCAGCGTAGCAGGGGCGAGTTCTAACTATGGCTACACCTTC
CDR3 protein: CASSVAGASSNYGYTF

J gene: TRBJ2-5
D gene: TRBD1
clone size: -
V gene: TRBV5-1
CDR3 DNA: TGCGCCAGCAGCCCCCTGGGGACAGTCCAAGAGACCCAGTACTTC
CDR3 protein: CASSPLGTVQETQYF

J gene: TRBJ1-5
D gene: TRBD1
clone size: -
V gene: TRBV2
CDR3 DNA: TGTGCCAGCAGTGAAGAGGCAACAGGGGGCAATCAGCCCCAGCATTTT
CDR3 protein: CASSEEATGGNQPQHF

J gene: TRBJ1-2
D gene: TRBD1
clone size: -
V gene: TRBV7-8
CDR3 DNA: TGTGCCAGCAGCTTAAGGCCCAGGGGGACCGATTATGGCTACACCTTC
CDR3 protein: CASSLRPRGTDYGYTF

J gene: TRBJ1-2
D gene: TRBD1
clone size: -
V gene: TRBV6-1
CDR3 DNA: TGTGCCAGCAGTGGAGATAGCAGGGGGCCAGGCTACACCTTC
CDR3 protein: CASSGDSRGPGYTF

J gene: TRBJ1-2
D gene: -
clone size: once
V gene: TRBV9
CDR3 DNA: TGTGCCAGCAGCGGAGGCCTGTATGGCTACACCTTC
CDR3 protein: CASSGGLYGYTF

J gene: TRBJ2-1
D gene: TRBD1
clone size: -
V gene: TRBV9
CDR3 DNA: TGTGCCAGCAGCGTAGGGACAGGAGCTCCCAATGAGCAGTTCTTC
CDR3 protein: CASSVGTGAPNEQFF

J gene: TRBJ1-1
D gene: -
clone size: -
V gene: TRBV5-1
CDR3 DNA: TGCGCCAGCAGCTTGGCCGGCGGGGCGAACACTGAAGCTTTCTTT
CDR3 protein: CASSLAGGANTEAFF

J gene: TRBJ1-1
D gene: -
clone size: -
V gene: TRBV6-5
CDR3 DNA: TGTGCCAGCAGCACGGCGGGTTACACTGAAGCTTTCTTT
CDR3 protein: CASSTAGYTEAFF

J gene: TRBJ1-2
D gene: -
clone size: -
V gene: TRBV19
CDR3 DNA: TGTGCCAGTAGTCATACCCTGGGAGCTAACTATGGCTACACCTTC
CDR3 protein: CASSHTLGANYGYTF

J gene: TRBJ2-7
D gene: -
clone size: -
V gene: TRBV30
CDR3 DNA: TGTGCCTGGAGTGTAAAACTCCGCTACGAGCAGTACTTC
CDR3 protein: CAWSVKLRYEQYF

J gene: TRBJ2-3
D gene: -
clone size: -
V gene: TRBV2
CDR3 DNA: TGTGCCAGCAGTGCGGGGGTAGGCAGTTCAGATACGCAGTATTTT
CDR3 protein: CASSAGVGSSDTQYF

J gene: TRBJ1-6
D gene: -
clone size: -
V gene: TRBV12-2
CDR3 DNA: TGTGCAAGTCGCCAGGCCTTCCGGGACAGGGATTCTTCACCCCTCCACTTT
CDR3 protein: CASRQAFRDRDSSPLHF

J gene: TRBJ1-6
D gene: TRBD1
clone size: once
V gene: TRBV6-5
CDR3 DNA: TGTGCCAGCAGTCCCGGGACAGGGGCTAATTCACCCCTCCACTTT
CDR3 protein: CASSPGTGANSPLHF

J gene: TRBJ2-7
D gene: TRBD1
clone size: -
V gene: TRBV30
CDR3 DNA: TGTGCCTGGAGTCCGAAATATACCCCGACAGGGACCCTCTCCTACGAGCAGTACTTC
CDR3 protein: CAWSPKYTPTGTLSYEQYF

J gene: TRBJ1-4
D gene: -
clone size: -
V gene: TRBV27
CDR3 DNA: TGTGCCAGCAAGGGCGCGGGGGCTAATGAAAAACTGTTTTTT
CDR3 protein: CASKGAGANEKLFF

J gene: TRBJ1-2
D gene: TRBD1
clone size: -
V gene: TRBV5-1
CDR3 DNA: TGCGCCAGCAGCTTCGGACAGGGGTACTATGGCTACACCTTC
CDR3 protein: CASSFGQGYYGYTF

J gene: TRBJ2-7
D gene: TRBD2
clone size: -
V gene: TRBV5-4
CDR3 DNA: TGCGCCAGCAGCTTGATTAGCGGGGACTACGAGCAGTACTTC
CDR3 protein: CASSLISGDYEQYF

J gene: TRBJ1-1
D gene: -
clone size: -
V gene: TRBV4-1
CDR3 DNA: TGCGCCAGCAGCCCCGACAGAGCTGAAGCTTTCTTT
CDR3 protein: CASSPDRAEAFF

J gene: TRBJ1-2
D gene: -
clone size: -
V gene: TRBV5-1
CDR3 DNA: TGCGCCAGCCGAGTTGTACAGCCTAAGAACTATGGCTACACCTTC
CDR3 protein: CASRVVQPKNYGYTF

J gene: TRBJ2-7
D gene: TRBD2
clone size: -
V gene: TRBV5-5
CDR3 DNA: TGTGCCAGCAGCTTGGAGGCGGGACTAGCGGGGGCCGAGCAGTACTTC
CDR3 protein: CASSLEAGLAGAEQYF

J gene: TRBJ2-7
D gene: TRBD2
clone size: -
V gene: TRBV2
CDR3 DNA: TGTGCCAGCAGTCAACTAGCGGGGGGCTACGAGCAGTACTTC
CDR3 protein: CASSQLAGGYEQYF

J gene: TRBJ1-1
D gene: TRBD1
clone size: -
V gene: TRBV14
CDR3 DNA: TGTGCCAGCAGCCAAGATGCCCCTCGACAGGGAGGAACTTTCTTT
CDR3 protein: CASSQDAPRQGGTFF

J gene: TRBJ1-6
D gene: TRBD1
clone size: -
V gene: TRBV6-1
CDR3 DNA: TGTGCCAGCAGTGAACCTGGGACAGGGAGAAATTCACCCCTCCACTTT
CDR3 protein: CASSEPGTGRNSPLHF

J gene: TRBJ1-1
D gene: TRBD1
clone size: -
V gene: TRBV6-4
CDR3 DNA: TGTGCCAGCAGCCGGGACAGGAACACTGAAGCTTTCTTT
CDR3 protein: CASSRDRNTEAFF